This passage covers 29 T cell receptor beta chains from one sample sequenced in a study of blood T cells in healthy people across ages. A sample-barcoded 5' primer and a J-beta primer mix were used in a second PCR of about 7 to 11 cycles. Via MiXCR, TCRdb re-called the 5' RACE reads, giving one row per CDR3 protein. This sample carries around 900,000 distinct CDR3 sequences, roughly 51% of them seen once, and the ten largest clones take about a fifth. What was sequenced was blood. Every receptor here comes from an older woman in good health.

The CDR3 DNA reads TGTGCCAGCAGCTTGAGGGCTCAGTACACAGATACGCAGTATTTT. It specifies CASSLRAQYTDTQYF. The V call is TRBV5-5, the J call TRBJ2-3; D ambiguous. V shed 1 base and J shed 2 bases, with 11 bases lying between them. The germline V gene encodes CDR1 SGHKS and CDR2 YYEKEE (reference sequence). The CDR3 sequence is 15 residues long.

CDR3 sequence (DNA): TGTGCCAGCAGCACCCGGGTGGGTGTGGGCTACGAGCAGTACTTC. Residues: CASSTRVGVGYEQYF. The chain employs TRBV7-2 and TRBJ2-7; D not resolved. The V end lost 5 bases, the J end lost 3 bases, and 17 bases lay between the germline ends. CDR3 length equals 15 residues. The germline gives CDR1 SGHTA, CDR2 FQGNSA.

V is TRBV2 and J is TRBJ1-2; perhaps TRBD1 as D (6 bases). This CDR3 is built from 13 residues. Germline CDR1 and CDR2: SNHLY and FYNNEI. V lost 8 bases, J lost 4 bases, and 14 bases lay in between. The CDR3 spells CASGSDSSYGYTF. Here the CDR3 DNA reads TGTGCCAGCGGATCGGACAGCTCCTATGGCTACACCTTC.

This rearrangement joins TRBV4-3 to TRBJ1-4; D ambiguous. The germline gives CDR1 LGHNA, CDR2 YSLEER. This CDR3 has 15 amino acids. The V end was cut by 0 bases, the J end by 8 bases, with 13 bases between. CDR3 residues: CASSQDLPSNEKLFF. The CDR3 DNA sequence: TGCGCCAGCAGCCAAGATCTGCCCTCAAACGAAAAACTGTTTTTT.

This rearrangement joins TRBV29-1 to TRBJ2-1; 8 nucleotides align to TRBD2. CDR3 size: 16 residues. Germline V CDR1 and CDR2: SQVTM, ANQGSEA. V was pared by 1 base and J by 0 bases, with 5 bases of the junction left unmatched. The CDR3 DNA follows: TGCAGCGTTGAAGGACTAGCGTGGAGCTCCTACAATGAGCAGTTCTTC. As protein: CSVEGLAWSSYNEQFF.

The chain employs TRBV28 and TRBJ2-7; 14 nucleotides line up with TRBD2. The CDR3 runs 15 residues. J was trimmed by 7 bases and V by 5 bases; bases with no gene match: 7. Per the germline V gene, CDR1 is MDHEN and CDR2 is SYDVKM. CDR3 amino acids: CASSPLGLAGVEQYF. CDR3 nucleotide sequence: TGTGCCAGCAGTCCCCTGGGACTAGCGGGAGTTGAGCAGTACTTC.

The chain employs TRBV4-2 and TRBJ2-7; perhaps TRBD2 as D (6 bases). CDR3 size: 15 residues. Germline values: CDR1 LGHNA, CDR2 YNFKEQ. The V end was cut by 4 bases, the J end by 2 bases, with 15 bases between. CDR3: CASSPSERETYEQYF. CDR3 in DNA: TGTGCCAGCAGCCCCTCGGAACGGGAGACCTACGAGCAGTACTTC.

The chain uses TRBV27 and TRBJ2-7; weak D call: TRBD1 (6 bases). CDR3 size: 14 residues. Germline V lookup: CDR1 MNHEY, CDR2 SMNVEV (reference sequence). The germline V and J ends were trimmed by 7 bases and 1 base, with 14 bases remaining between them. This CDR3 reads CASKYGQGSYEQYF. Written as DNA, the CDR3 is TGTGCCAGCAAGTATGGGCAGGGGTCCTACGAGCAGTACTTC.

This clonotype was seen once. The rearrangement links TRBV7-2 to TRBJ1-4; possibly TRBD1 for D (5 bases). The V gene's germline CDR1 is SGHTA and CDR2 FQGNSA. Trimming took off 5 bases at V and 7 bases at J, with 11 bases between the two ends. The CDR3 has 13 amino acids. In DNA form, the CDR3 reads TGTGCCAGCAGCCCCGGGGCTCTTGAAAAACTGTTTTTT. Its protein is CASSPGALEKLFF. The full variable domain, completed using reference TRBV7-2 and TRBJ1-4, is GAGVSQSPSNKVTEKGKDVELRCDPISGHTALYWYRQSLGQGLEFLIYFQGNSAPDKSGLPSDRFSAERTGGSVSTLTIQRTQQEDSAVYLCASSPGALEKLFFGSGTQLSVL.

The chain links TRBV28 to TRBJ2-3; TRBD1 aligns across 8 bases. This CDR3 spans 17 amino acids. Germline V CDR1 and CDR2: MDHEN, SYDVKM. V lost 7 bases and J lost 2; bases outside the gene matches: 14. CDR3 sequence reads: CASNRSGTGAFTDTQYF. The CDR3 bases are TGTGCCAGCAATCGGTCCGGGACAGGAGCTTTCACAGATACGCAGTATTTT.

V and J are TRBV7-9 and TRBJ1-4; D is undetermined. Trimming left V 5 bases short and J 7 bases short, with 17 bases between. This CDR3 spans 15 amino acids. CDR1 is SEHNR, CDR2 FQNEAQ, per germline (reference sequence). CDR3 loop: CASSRTTTEGEKLFF. The CDR3 DNA follows: TGTGCCAGCAGCCGTACAACCACCGAGGGTGAAAAACTGTTTTTT.

The chain joins TRBV5-5 to TRBJ2-1; D is undetermined. The V and J ends lost 2 bases and 9 bases respectively, with 15 bases between them. The CDR3 runs to 14 residues. The germline CDR1 and CDR2 sequences are SGHKS and YYEKEE (reference sequence). CDR3 region: CASSFAVILVEQFF. CDR3 DNA: TGTGCCAGCAGCTTTGCGGTCATTTTGGTTGAGCAGTTCTTC. Combining the CDR3 with reference TRBV5-5 and TRBJ2-1 gives the whole variable domain DAGVTQSPTHLIKTRGQQVTLRCSPISGHKSVSWYQQVLGQGPQFIFQYYEKEERGRGNFPDRFSARQFPNYSSELNVNALLLGDSALYLCASSFAVILVEQFFGPGTRLTVL.

As to this clonotype: This may be a read error: a much more frequent sequence differs by one nucleotide. This chain uses TRBV10-3 with TRBJ2-1; D is perhaps TRBD2 (5 bases). Deletions cut 3 bases from V and 6 bases from J, with 12 bases between. Germline loops: CDR1 ENHRY, CDR2 SYGVKD. The CDR3 length is 14 residues. DNA for the CDR3: TGTGCCATCAGTGAAGGACTGGAATTCAATGAGCAGTTCTTC. Amino acid sequence: CAISEGLEFNEQFF.

This chain links TRBV7-2 with TRBJ2-3, with D perhaps TRBD2 (6 bases). CDR1 SGHTA and CDR2 FQGNSA come from the germline V gene. This CDR3 has 16 amino acids. V shed 6 bases and J shed 3 bases, with 19 bases lying between them. Here the CDR3 reads CASSRKRLGGTDTQYF. The CDR3 region has the DNA TGTGCCAGCAGTCGAAAAAGACTAGGAGGAACAGATACGCAGTATTTT. Using reference TRBV7-2 and TRBJ2-3 for the parts outside the CDR3, the full variable domain is GAGVSQSPSNKVTEKGKDVELRCDPISGHTALYWYRQSLGQGLEFLIYFQGNSAPDKSGLPSDRFSAERTGGSVSTLTIQRTQQEDSAVYLCASSRKRLGGTDTQYFGPGTRLTVL.

The chain recombines TRBV20-1 with TRBJ2-7; D unresolved. V lost 6 bases and J lost 9, with 30 bases in between. This CDR3 has 16 residues. Germline assignment: CDR1 DFQATT and CDR2 SNEGSKA (reference sequence). Here the CDR3 DNA reads TGCAGTGCCATAACGGTGGTTTCCCTCCTCCTACGAGGGCAGTACTTC. Amino acid sequence: CSAITVVSLLLRGQYF.

V usage is TRBV14 and J usage is TRBJ1-2; 9 nucleotides line up with TRBD1. The CDR3 runs to 15 residues. The V gene end was trimmed by 0 bases and the J gene end by 7 bases; junction bases not matched to a gene: 6. Germline V CDR1 and CDR2: SGHDN, FVKESK. CDR3 in DNA: TGTGCCAGCAGCCAAGAAGACAGGGGGGCACTTGGCTACACCTTC. It codes for CASSQEDRGALGYTF.

The chain carries TRBV15 and TRBJ1-4; weak D call: TRBD1 (5 bases). V lost 8 bases and J 0 bases, leaving 13 bases between the germline ends. The CDR3 is 15 amino acids. Germline V gene sequence: CDR1 LNHNV, CDR2 YYDKDF (reference sequence). CDR3 residues: CATCDLGATNEKLFF. The CDR3, as DNA: TGTGCCACCTGCGACTTAGGGGCAACTAATGAAAAACTGTTTTTT.

The chain is built from TRBV6-2 or TRBV6-3 and TRBJ1-2, with 9 nucleotides matching TRBD1. J lost 4 bases, V lost 5 bases, and 5 bases had no gene match. This CDR3 is 14 amino acids long. Germline V lookup: CDR1 MNHEY, CDR2 SVGEGT. CDR3 amino acids: CASSPDRGVYGYTF. CDR3 nucleotide sequence: TGTGCCAGCAGTCCGGACAGGGGCGTCTATGGCTACACCTTC.

This chain uses TRBV6-2 or TRBV6-3 with TRBJ2-5; 7 bases line up with TRBD1. The CDR3 extends over 15 amino acids. The trim removed 6 bases at V and 4 bases at J, leaving 11 bases unmatched. Germline V gene data show CDR1 as MNHEY and CDR2 as SVGEGT. The CDR3 nucleotides are TGTGCCAGCAGGCGCGCCGGGACAGCTCTAGAGACCCAGTACTTC. Amino acid sequence: CASRRAGTALETQYF.

The gene calls are TRBV15 and TRBJ2-7; possibly TRBD2 for D (6 bases). Deletions cut 6 bases from V and 2 bases from J, with 11 bases between. Germline-derived CDR1 and CDR2 are LNHNV and YYDKDF (reference sequence). This CDR3 spans 13 amino acids. The CDR3 DNA reads TGTGCCACCAGGGCGGGACCCACCTACGAGCAGTACTTC. It codes for CATRAGPTYEQYF.

J is TRBJ1-5 and V is TRBV7-2; no clear D. The CDR3 is made up of 17 amino acids. The germline gives CDR1 SGHTA, CDR2 FQGNSA. V lost 1 base, J lost 3 bases, and 16 bases lay in between. As DNA, the CDR3 is TGTGCCAGCAGCTTAGGGGATCCCTGGGGTCTCAATCAGCCCCAGCATTTT. As protein: CASSLGDPWGLNQPQHF.

This clonotype was detected a few times. CDR3: CASSFQGTQYEQYF. DNA of the CDR3: TGCGCCAGCAGCTTCCAGGGGACCCAATACGAGCAGTACTTC. The chain is built from TRBV5-1 and TRBJ2-7; TRBD1 is a possible D gene (6 bases). V gave up 2 bases and J gave up 4 bases, with 13 bases separating them. The CDR3 is made up of 14 amino acids. Per the germline V gene, CDR1 is SGHRS and CDR2 is YFSETQ.

J is TRBJ1-4 and V is TRBV18, with D maybe TRBD1 (5 bases). The ends were cut back, 2 bases at V and 9 bases at J, with 16 bases in the middle. Germline lookup yields CDR1 KGHSH and CDR2 LQKENI. This CDR3 spans 15 amino acids. CDR3 bases: TGTGCCAGCTCACCATCTAGTTGGCAGGGACAAAAACTGTTTTTT. Its translation: CASSPSSWQGQKLFF.

This chain joins TRBV5-1 and TRBJ1-4; 8 bases line up with TRBD1. This CDR3 has 14 residues. After removal of 1 base from V and 6 bases from J, the junction contained 2 bases not matched to a gene. Germline CDR1 is SGHRS and CDR2 is YFSETQ. DNA of the CDR3: TGCGCCAGCAGCTTGTCAGGGGGCTATGAAAAACTGTTTTTT. Translating gives CASSLSGGYEKLFF.

The genes are TRBV4-1 and TRBJ2-1, with 7 nucleotides matching TRBD2. The V and J ends lost 1 base and 7 bases, in that order; junction bases with no gene match: 7. The germline gives CDR1 MGHRA, CDR2 YSYEKL. The CDR3 has 15 amino acids. For the CDR3, the DNA is TGCGCCAGCAGCCAAGTGAGCGGGAAGGGGAATGAGCAGTTCTTC. Translated, it gives CASSQVSGKGNEQFF.

This chain uses TRBV20-1 with TRBJ2-7; either TRBD1 or TRBD2 may fit D (6 bases each). Deletions cut 0 bases from V and 3 bases from J, with 18 bases between. The CDR3 sequence is 16 residues long. Germline CDR1 DFQATT, CDR2 SNEGSKA (reference sequence). CDR3 loop: CSARDPDKGGIYEQYF. DNA for the CDR3: TGCAGTGCTAGAGATCCGGATAAGGGGGGAATCTACGAGCAGTACTTC.

The J gene is TRBJ2-7, the V gene TRBV4-1; perhaps TRBD1 as D (7 bases). Trimming shortened V by 4 bases and J by 6 bases, and 16 bases separated the two germline ends. This CDR3 has 14 residues. CDR1 is MGHRA, CDR2 YSYEKL, per germline. CDR3 coding DNA: TGCGCCAGCAGCCCCAGGGGGGAGACCTTCGAGCAGTACTTC. It yields the protein CASSPRGETFEQYF.

The V call is TRBV7-6, the J call TRBJ1-6; D ambiguous. CDR3 length: 17 residues. Between the trimmed V and J ends, which lost 2 bases and 7 bases, there was a span of 18 bases. Germline CDR1 and CDR2: SGHVS and FNYEAQ. The chain's CDR3 is CASSLYREPIGNSPLHF. CDR3 in DNA: TGTGCCAGCAGCTTATATCGGGAACCAATCGGGAATTCACCCCTCCACTTT.

V gene TRBV5-1 combines with J gene TRBJ2-1; unclear D gene. Deletions cut 3 bases from V and 1 base from J, with 11 bases between. This CDR3 has 15 residues. Looked up from germline, CDR1 is SGHRS and CDR2 is YFSETQ. The CDR3 region is CASSSRSLSYNEQFF. The CDR3, as DNA: TGCGCCAGCAGCTCACGCAGCTTGTCCTACAATGAGCAGTTCTTC.